This TCR beta chain was observed in a study of regulatory T cells in long-lasting Graves disease. Study outcomes and limitations: Patients with persistent disease showed a bias toward TRBV28, TRBJ1-2 and TRBJ2-5. Accuracy may have suffered from the small sample size.

Building the TCR beta libraries relied on iRepertoire HTBI primers, and CDR3 regions underwent Arm-PCR. MiXCR was run by TCRdb on the multiplex PCR reads, yielding one entry per CDR3 protein. The sample lists about 660,000 distinct CDR3 sequences, around 30% seen once, with around 42% in the top ten. Comment on this clonotype: The antigen is not known.

V gave up 4 bases and J gave up 4 bases; unmatched junction bases: 14. This CDR3 comprises 17 residues. Germline V gene sequence: CDR1 SEHNR, CDR2 FQNEAQ (reference sequence). Sample time point: persistent/refractory GD, antithyroid drugs over 5 years with positive TRAb. RNA extracted from PBMCs served as the sequencing template. The collection involved drawing 8.5 to 9 milliliters of peripheral blood into EDTA tubes. This sequence joins TRBV7-9 and TRBJ1-1; 8 nucleotides align to TRBD1. The sequences come from peripheral blood mononuclear cells (PBMCs), collected when the disease was refractory, from a patient treated with antithyroid drugs. This sequence originates from a female donor with Graves disease. CDR3 DNA: TGTGCCAGCAGCTACGGGTCAGGGGGCGTCTTCGGCACTGAAGCTTTCTTT. This sequence encodes CASSYGSGGVFGTEAFF.